The 13 T cell receptor beta chains listed next were all sequenced from one sample in a study of blood T cell repertoires in COVID-19. The assay was immunoSEQ multiplex PCR, and TCRdb's table has in-frame clones only and misses some. This sample carries around 72,000 clones, roughly 82% of them seen once, and the ten largest clones take around 19%. Material for sequencing was peripheral blood. The receptors stem from a human donor in a cohort sampled during active COVID-19.

This clone has only a few counts. The chain combines TRBV4-3 with TRBJ2-7; D call uncertain. The CDR3 extends over 17 amino acids. The germline V and J ends were trimmed by 0 bases and 3 bases, with 18 bases remaining between them. The germline V gene encodes CDR1 LGHNA and CDR2 YSLEER. In DNA form, the CDR3 reads TGCGCCAGCAGCCAAGAAATGTCCCCTAGAGGAAACTACGAGCAGTACTTC. It specifies CASSQEMSPRGNYEQYF.

This clone has only a few counts. The V call is TRBV10-3, the J call TRBJ2-7, with 8 bases lining up with TRBD1. From germline, CDR1 is ENHRY and CDR2 SYGVKD. This CDR3 has 13 amino acids. Losses at the gene ends were 11 bases for V and 6 bases for J; bases not matched to a gene: 12. CDR3 sequence (DNA): TGTGCCGCCAACGAGCAGGGGGCAGGCGAGCAGTACTTC. Protein: CAANEQGAGEQYF.

The chain carries TRBV7-7 and TRBJ1-1; a possible D gene is TRBD1 (5 bases). Germline CDR1 SSHAT, CDR2 FNYEAQ (reference sequence). Trimming left V 4 bases short and J 2 bases short, with 8 bases between. The CDR3 loop spans 13 amino acids. The CDR3 coding sequence is TGTGCCAGCAGCTCTGACAGAAACACTGAAGCTTTCTTT. It codes for CASSSDRNTEAFF.

The V gene is TRBV3-1 (or the pseudogene TRBV3-2), the J gene TRBJ1-4; possible D gene TRBD1, 5 bases. V was cut by 3 bases and J by 2 bases, with 7 bases left in between. The CDR3 covers 14 residues. Germline lookup yields CDR1 LGHDT and CDR2 YNNKEL (reference sequence). CDR3 DNA sequence: TGTGCCAGCAGCCAGGGGCCCACTAATGAAAAACTGTTTTTT. Protein sequence: CASSQGPTNEKLFF.

In its sample, this clone was seen a few times. The chain couples TRBV18 to TRBJ1-5; tentatively, D is TRBD1 (5 bases). The V gene's germline CDR1 is KGHSH and CDR2 LQKENI. With 2 bases removed from V and 0 bases from J, the gap between germline ends came to 14 bases. The CDR3 has 17 amino acids. The CDR3 DNA follows: TGTGCCAGCTCACCAGGAGCAAGGGGTAGTAGCAATCAGCCCCAGCATTTT. This encodes CASSPGARGSSNQPQHF.

The genes are TRBV19 and TRBJ1-5; a possible D gene is TRBD1 (5 bases). V lost 5 bases and J 2 bases, leaving 16 bases between the germline ends. CDR3 length equals 16 residues. Germline CDR1 reads LNHDA; CDR2 reads SQIVND (reference sequence). CDR3 region: CASSPTLSRGNQPQHF. The CDR3 region has the DNA TGTGCCAGTAGTCCCACGTTGAGCAGGGGCAATCAGCCCCAGCATTTT.

The V call is TRBV13, the J call TRBJ2-3, with 7 bases lining up with TRBD1. CDR3 length: 14 amino acids. Germline CDR1 is PRHDT and CDR2 is FYEKMQ (reference sequence). The V segment lost 2 bases and the J segment 4 bases; nucleotides outside the gene matches: 3. Written as DNA, the CDR3 is TGTGCCAGCAGCTTAAGACAGGGCGCAGATACGCAGTATTTT. Translation: CASSLRQGADTQYF.

V is TRBV5-6 and J is TRBJ1-1; a weak D match, TRBD1 (5 bases). V was pared by 0 bases and J by 3 bases, with 12 bases between. The germline CDR1 and CDR2 sequences are SGHDT and YYEEEE. The CDR3 spans 15 residues. The CDR3 region has the DNA TGTGCCAGCAGCTTGGGGAGGGACGGGTACACTGAAGCTTTCTTT. Amino acids: CASSLGRDGYTEAFF.

V gene TRBV6-5 combines with J gene TRBJ2-7; 8 positions match TRBD2. CDR3 length: 15 amino acids. CDR1 is MNHEY, CDR2 SVGAGI, per germline. Trimming at V came to 6 bases and at J to 0 bases, leaving 7 bases not matched to a gene. Here the CDR3 DNA reads TGTGCCAGCAGCCGATCCGGGACTAGCTCCTACGAGCAGTACTTC. Translation gives CASSRSGTSSYEQYF.

This clone was seen just once. V usage is TRBV5-1 and J usage is TRBJ2-7; D not certain. There are 13 residues in the CDR3. V was trimmed by 2 bases and J by 4 bases, leaving 10 bases between them. CDR1 is SGHRS and CDR2 is YFSETQ in the germline V gene. In DNA, the CDR3 is TGCGCCAGCAGCTTCTCCGACGGGTACGAGCAGTACTTC. Translating it yields CASSFSDGYEQYF.

The CDR3 coding sequence is TGTGCCAGCAGCTCCCAGCCCGGGGCCTACGAGCAGTACTTC. Translating gives CASSSQPGAYEQYF. This chain links TRBV11-2 with TRBJ2-7, with a weak D call TRBD2 (5 bases). This CDR3 is built from 14 residues. The germline V gene encodes CDR1 SGHAT and CDR2 FQNNGV. Trimming pared 4 bases from V and 2 bases from J, leaving 12 bases between.

The chain uses TRBV27 and TRBJ1-1; D not certain. The V gene lost 4 bases and the J gene lost 1 base, with 10 bases spanning the gap. The CDR3 contains 14 residues. CDR1 is MNHEY and CDR2 is SMNVEV in the germline V gene (reference sequence). This CDR3 reads CASSSRLRNTEAFF. As DNA, the CDR3 is TGTGCCAGCAGTTCTAGGCTCAGGAACACTGAAGCTTTCTTT.

The chain links TRBV7-2 to TRBJ2-7; 10 bases align to TRBD1. With 3 bases clipped from V and 6 bases from J, the junction kept 8 bases outside the gene matches. The CDR3 covers 15 residues. Germline CDR1 reads SGHTA; CDR2 reads FQGNSA. The CDR3 region is CASSFPDRGLFEQYF. The CDR3 coding sequence is TGTGCCAGCAGCTTCCCCGACAGGGGGCTATTCGAGCAGTACTTC.